What follows is one T cell receptor beta chain and its context. The sample originates from a study of blood T cell repertoires in COVID-19. The CDR3 contains 16 residues. The trim removed 5 bases at V and 7 bases at J, leaving 10 bases unmatched. Germline CDR1 and CDR2: SEHNR and FQNEAQ (reference sequence). The table came from immunoSEQ multiplex PCR; TCRdb's copy has only in-frame clones and leaves some out. The repertoire holds about 67,000 clones, with 85% to 90% as singletons. This TCR was recovered from a man between 50 and 59 years old with active COVID-19. The chain uses TRBV7-9 and TRBJ2-2; TRBD1 agrees at 10 bases. Input material: peripheral blood. CDR3 amino acids: CASSPPGQGFYGELFF. The CDR3 DNA reads as TGTGCCAGCAGCCCACCGGGACAGGGGTTCTACGGGGAGCTGTTTTTT.